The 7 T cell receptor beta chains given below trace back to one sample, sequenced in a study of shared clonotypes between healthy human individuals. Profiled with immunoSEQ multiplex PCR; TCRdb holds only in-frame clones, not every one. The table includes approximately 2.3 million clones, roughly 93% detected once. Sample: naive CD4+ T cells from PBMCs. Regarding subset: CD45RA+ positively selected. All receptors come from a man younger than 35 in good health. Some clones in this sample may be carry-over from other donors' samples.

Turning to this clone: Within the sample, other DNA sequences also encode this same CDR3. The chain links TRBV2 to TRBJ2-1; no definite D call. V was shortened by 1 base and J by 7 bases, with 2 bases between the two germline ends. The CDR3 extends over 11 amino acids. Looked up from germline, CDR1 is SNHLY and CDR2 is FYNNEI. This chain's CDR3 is CASSEGNEQFF. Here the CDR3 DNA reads TGTGCCAGCAGTGAAGGGAATGAGCAGTTCTTC.

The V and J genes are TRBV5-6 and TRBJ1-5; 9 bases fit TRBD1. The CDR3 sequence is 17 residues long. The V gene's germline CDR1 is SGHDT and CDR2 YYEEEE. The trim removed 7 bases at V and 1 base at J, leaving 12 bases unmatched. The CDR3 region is CASPGGGDRESNQPQHF. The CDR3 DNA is TGTGCCAGCCCGGGGGGTGGGGACAGGGAAAGCAATCAGCCCCAGCATTTT. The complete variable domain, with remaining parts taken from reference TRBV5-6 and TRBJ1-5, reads DAGVTQSPTHLIKTRGQQVTLRCSPKSGHDTVSWYQQALGQGPQFIFQYYEEEERQRGNFPDRFSGHQFPNYSSELNVNALLLGDSALYLCASPGGGDRESNQPQHFGDGTRLSIL.

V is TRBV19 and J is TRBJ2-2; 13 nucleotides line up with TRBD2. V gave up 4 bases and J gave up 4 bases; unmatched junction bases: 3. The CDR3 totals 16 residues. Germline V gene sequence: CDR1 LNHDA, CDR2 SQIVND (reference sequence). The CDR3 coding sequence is TGTGCCAGTAGTACTACTAGCGGGAGGGCCACCGGGGAGCTGTTTTTT. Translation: CASSTTSGRATGELFF.

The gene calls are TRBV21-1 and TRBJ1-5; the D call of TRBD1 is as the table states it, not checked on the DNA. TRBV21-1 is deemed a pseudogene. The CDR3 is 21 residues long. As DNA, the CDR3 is TGTGCCAGCAGCAAAGTAAAGGTTGGGGGACAGGACCCCCTTAGCAATCAGCCCCAGCATTTT. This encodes CASSKVKVGGQDPLSNQPQHF.

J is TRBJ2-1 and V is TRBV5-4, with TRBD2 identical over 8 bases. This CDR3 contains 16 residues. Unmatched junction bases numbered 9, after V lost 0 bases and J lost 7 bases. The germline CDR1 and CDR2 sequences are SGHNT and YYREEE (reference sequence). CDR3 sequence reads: CASSLGTSQSRNEQFF. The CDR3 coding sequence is TGTGCCAGCAGCTTGGGGACTAGCCAAAGCCGGAATGAGCAGTTCTTC.

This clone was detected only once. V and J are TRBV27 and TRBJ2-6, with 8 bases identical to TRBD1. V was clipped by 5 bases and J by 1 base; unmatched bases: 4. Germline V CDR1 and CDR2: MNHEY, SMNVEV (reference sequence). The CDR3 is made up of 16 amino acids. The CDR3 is CASSHRQGSGANVLTF. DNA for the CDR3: TGTGCCAGCAGTCACAGACAGGGGTCTGGGGCCAACGTCCTGACTTTC.

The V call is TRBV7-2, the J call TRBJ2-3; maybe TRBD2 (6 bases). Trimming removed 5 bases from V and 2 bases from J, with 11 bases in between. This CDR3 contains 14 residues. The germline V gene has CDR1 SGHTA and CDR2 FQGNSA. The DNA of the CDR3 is TGTGCCAGCAGCCTGGGACTTCACACAGATACGCAGTATTTT. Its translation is CASSLGLHTDTQYF.